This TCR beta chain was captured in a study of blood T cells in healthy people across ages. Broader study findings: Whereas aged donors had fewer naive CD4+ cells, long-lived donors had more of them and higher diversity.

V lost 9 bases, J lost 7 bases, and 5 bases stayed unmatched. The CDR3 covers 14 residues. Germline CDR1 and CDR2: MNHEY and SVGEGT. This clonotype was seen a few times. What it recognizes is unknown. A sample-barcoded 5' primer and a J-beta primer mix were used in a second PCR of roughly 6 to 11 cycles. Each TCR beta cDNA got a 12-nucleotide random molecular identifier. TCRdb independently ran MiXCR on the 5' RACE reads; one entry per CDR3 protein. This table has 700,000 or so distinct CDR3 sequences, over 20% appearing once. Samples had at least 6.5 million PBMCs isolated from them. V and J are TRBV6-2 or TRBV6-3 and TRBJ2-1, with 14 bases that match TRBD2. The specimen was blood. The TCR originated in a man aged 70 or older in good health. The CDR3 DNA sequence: TGTGCCAGTAAGACTAGCGGGAGGGCTAATGAGCAGTTCTTC. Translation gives CASKTSGRANEQFF.